These 3 T cell receptor beta chains share one sample of origin, sequenced in a study of T cell responses to AZD1222 COVID-19 vaccine (TCRdb year 2021). Libraries were made using the immunoSEQ multiplex PCR assay. Held by TCRdb, this immuneACCESS table contains in-frame sequences only and omits some clones. Under half of the omission traces to an unresolved V gene where checked; the cause of the rest is unknown. Present in this sample are around 150,000 clones, about nine tenths of which were seen just once. Of the sample, roughly 3.6% is held by the ten largest clones. The sample's time point, from its label and the paper: baseline before first vaccination. The specimen comprised peripheral blood, sampled on day 0 of AZD1222 vaccination. Receptors were obtained from an adult in good health.

V gene TRBV7-2 combines with J gene TRBJ2-7, with TRBD2 matching 7 bases. J gave up 2 bases and V 4 bases, and 5 bases lay outside the gene matches. Germline CDR1 SGHTA, CDR2 FQGNSA. The CDR3 contains 14 residues. CDR3: CASSYRLATYEQYF. The CDR3 nucleotides are TGTGCCAGCAGCTATCGACTAGCCACCTACGAGCAGTACTTC.

This chain joins TRBV7-9 and TRBJ1-2; possible D gene TRBD1, 6 bases. Germline V gives CDR1 SEHNR, CDR2 FQNEAQ (reference sequence). The CDR3 has 13 amino acids. V lost 5 bases to trimming and J lost 4 bases, with 11 bases between them. DNA for the CDR3: TGTGCCAGCAGCCCACAGGGTCTCTATGGCTACACCTTC. Its translation is CASSPQGLYGYTF.

This sequence joins TRBV9 and TRBJ2-5; D not certain. Trimming cost V 3 bases and J 2 bases, with 5 bases left between them. Germline CDR1 SGDLS, CDR2 YYNGEE. The CDR3 spans 12 residues. The CDR3 DNA reads TGTGCCAGCAGCGCGACACAAGAGACCCAGTACTTC. It encodes CASSATQETQYF.